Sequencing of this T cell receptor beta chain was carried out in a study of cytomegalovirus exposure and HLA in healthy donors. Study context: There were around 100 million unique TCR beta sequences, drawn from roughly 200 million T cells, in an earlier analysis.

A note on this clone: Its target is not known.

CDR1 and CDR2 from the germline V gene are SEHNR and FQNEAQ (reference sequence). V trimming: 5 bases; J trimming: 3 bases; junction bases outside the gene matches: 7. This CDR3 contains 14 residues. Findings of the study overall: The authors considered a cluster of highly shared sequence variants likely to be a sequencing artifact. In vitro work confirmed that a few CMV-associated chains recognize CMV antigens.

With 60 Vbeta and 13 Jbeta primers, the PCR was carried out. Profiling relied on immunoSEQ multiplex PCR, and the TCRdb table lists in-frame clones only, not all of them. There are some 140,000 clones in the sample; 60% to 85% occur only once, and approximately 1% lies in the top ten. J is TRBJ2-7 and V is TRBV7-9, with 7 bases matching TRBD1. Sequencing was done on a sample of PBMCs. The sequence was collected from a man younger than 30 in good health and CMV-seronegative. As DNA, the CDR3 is TGTGCCAGCAGCCCCCGACAGGGCCACTACGAGCAGTACTTC. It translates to CASSPRQGHYEQYF.